This TCR beta chain was recovered during a study of OX40 agonist ivuxolimab in advanced cancers. Some background on the complete study: The costimulatory receptor OX40 (CD134) was targeted by ivuxolimab, a fully human IgG2 agonistic monoclonal antibody. Intravenous ivuxolimab was administered to patients every 2 weeks at six dose levels: 0.01, 0.1, 0.3, 1.5, 3 and 10 mg/kg. Of the approximately 50 dose-escalation patients, hepatocellular carcinoma was present in about 19, melanoma in roughly 15, renal cell carcinoma in 9 and head and neck cancer in 9. In the dose-escalation cohort, more than 75% of patients were male, and the mean age was roughly 60 years, with a range of roughly 23 to 85. Patients were allowed to have had prior anti-PD-1, anti-PD-L1 or anti-CTLA-4 therapy, and around two fifths of the dose-escalation patients had been treated with checkpoint inhibitors. Partial responses occurred in three dose-escalation patients: two with cutaneous melanoma and one with hepatocellular carcinoma. Peripheral TCRbeta sequencing was intended to test whether TCR sequence diversity was altered and clonal T-cell expansion was caused by ivuxolimab. The paper describes the monotherapy dose-escalation part (N = 52 patients) of the phase I trial of ivuxolimab.

What the study reported, not specific to this receptor: After ivuxolimab, expanded clones were on average more numerous among CD8+ T cells than among CD4+ T cells. In partial responders in the 0.1-3.0 mg/kg groups, normalized peripheral clonal expansion was found to be among the lowest, especially among CD8+ T cells. At doses of 0.1 to 3.0 mg/kg, clonal expansion of both CD4+ and CD8+ T cells in blood was seen between baseline and week 6. Low levels of normalized T-cell clonal expansion were also seen in some patients who did not respond. Antigen specificity was not determined for the clonally expanded peripheral T cells.

On this clone: The specificity of this receptor is unknown. It has no much larger one-base neighbor in the sample; base qualities were not kept.

Genomic DNA was isolated from the sorted cells so that the TCRbeta CDR3 region could be sequenced. The immunoSEQ Assay was used for sequencing of TCRbeta CDR3 regions. The source is immuneACCESS, and TCRdb retained only in-frame sequences with V and J called. Part of the clones is not carried over; for the studies checked, unresolved V genes explain less than half of this, and the remainder is unexplained. This sample has more than 55,000 clones in its table, and roughly 80% of those were observed once. Jointly, the top ten make up 5% of the sample. The CDR3, from cysteine to phenylalanine, totals 13 residues. The DNA shown is the 39-base CDR3, in frame from base 1. As encoded in the germline V gene, CDR1 is KGHSH while CDR2 is LQKENI. V loses 3 bases of germline sequence and J loses 1 base, and the interval between the two ends is 6 bases. Patients with autoimmune disease history or receiving systemic immunosuppression were excluded from the trial. Peripheral blood for TCR sequencing was drawn from every dose cohort at baseline, at cycle 4 day 1 and at cycle 7 day 1. The samples were taken from a phase I, first-in-human, multicenter, open-label dose-escalation trial of ivuxolimab. Adults with locally advanced or metastatic melanoma, renal cell carcinoma, hepatocellular carcinoma or head and neck squamous cell carcinoma were enrolled in the trial. Before TCR sequencing, CD4+ T cells and CD8+ T cells from peripheral blood were sorted into separate populations.

The receptor's source is an adult with an advanced solid tumor such as melanoma, head and neck, liver or kidney cancer. The starting material was CD4+ or CD8+ T cells sorted from blood, obtained in a trial of the OX40 agonist ivuxolimab. The rearranged segments are TRBV18 and TRBJ1-1; a tentative D call is TRBD1 (5 bases match). For the CDR3, the sequence is CASSPGGNTEAFF. The DNA reads TGTGCCAGCTCACCGGGGGGGAACACTGAAGCTTTCTTT.